The 13 T cell receptor beta chains below come from one sample, sequenced in a study of T-cell reconstitution after alpha-beta-depleted transplantation in children (TCRdb year 2016). This specimen's treatment or condition label, interpreted: allogeneic hematopoietic cell transplantation with graft depleted of TCRalphabeta T cells and CD19 B cells. Library prep was done by PCR. For sequencing, an Illumina HiSeq 2500 was employed. TCR libraries were prepared with molecular barcoding, using unique molecular identifiers to normalize TCRbeta repertoire quantification. TCRdb passed the public sequencing reads through fastp at Q25 and MiXCR, retaining productive beta sequences. One record per CDR3 amino acid sequence lists the most common genes and DNA. Across this sample there are just over 950,000 distinct CDR3 sequences, with about 31% seen only once. About 28% of the sample belongs to the ten largest clones.

Sequenced here: PBMCs, mostly from graft donor cells, sampled 360 days after TCRalphabeta/CD19-depleted stem cell transplant. These receptors were collected from a boy under two years old who had a stem cell transplant for SCID, so the T cells may come from the graft donor.

This sequence joins TRBV4-2 and TRBJ1-4, with D perhaps TRBD1 (6 bases). The length of the CDR3 is 18 residues. Per germline, CDR1 LGHNA and CDR2 YNFKEQ. The V end was cut by 1 base, the J end by 0 bases, with 15 bases between. The CDR3 sequence is CASSQAGGARPTNEKLFF. For the CDR3, the DNA is TGTGCCAGCAGCCAAGCTGGGGGGGCGAGACCAACTAATGAAAAACTGTTTTTT.

V is TRBV7-8 and J is TRBJ2-7; D is possibly TRBD2 (7 bases). Germline V CDR1 and CDR2: SGHVS, FQNEAQ. This CDR3 spans 15 amino acids. V was cut by 5 bases and J by 2 bases, with 16 bases left in between. For the CDR3, the DNA is TGTGCCAGCAGCCTACACGGGGGGCGGACCTACGAGCAGTACTTC. Protein sequence: CASSLHGGRTYEQYF.

This clonotype has just a few counts. The chain has TRBV4-3 and TRBJ2-7; perhaps TRBD2 as D (5 bases). The germline V gene encodes CDR1 LGHNA and CDR2 YSLEER. The CDR3 consists of 16 residues. V was trimmed by 0 bases and J by 0 bases, leaving 12 bases between them. The CDR3 spells CASSQDHRRSSYEQYF. In DNA, the CDR3 is TGCGCCAGCAGCCAAGATCATCGGAGGAGCTCCTACGAGCAGTACTTC.

The V gene is TRBV7-2, the J gene TRBJ2-3; 13 bases map to TRBD2. Germline values: CDR1 SGHTA, CDR2 FQGNSA. The V segment lost 5 bases and the J segment 4 bases; nucleotides outside the gene matches: 9. The CDR3 is 17 amino acids. The CDR3 loop reads CASSHGLAGAGADTQYF. The CDR3 DNA sequence: TGTGCCAGCAGCCATGGACTAGCGGGGGCCGGGGCAGATACGCAGTATTTT.

There are a few counts of this clonotype. The V and J genes are TRBV2 and TRBJ1-1; D is uncertain. The CDR3 extends over 16 amino acids. CDR1 SNHLY and CDR2 FYNNEI come from the germline V gene. V dropped 0 bases and J dropped 3 bases, with 14 bases sitting between them. The CDR3 is CASSEAPLGPDTEAFF. The CDR3 coding sequence is TGTGCCAGCAGTGAAGCCCCCCTTGGACCGGACACTGAAGCTTTCTTT. Based on the CDR3 plus reference TRBV2 and TRBJ1-1, the full variable domain is EPEVTQTPSHQVTQMGQEVILRCVPISNHLYFYWYRQILGQKVEFLVSFYNNEISEKSEIFDDQFSVERPDGSNFTLKIRSTKLEDSAMYFCASSEAPLGPDTEAFFGQGTRLTVV.

This clonotype was detected only a few times. The chain links TRBV5-1 to TRBJ2-1, with 13 positions matching TRBD2. V shed 3 bases, J shed 4 bases, and the junction held 4 bases outside the gene matches. CDR1 is SGHRS, CDR2 YFSETQ, per germline. The CDR3 is 16 residues long. The CDR3 reads CASSSGLAGVYNEQFF. Written as DNA, the CDR3 is TGCGCCAGCAGCTCAGGACTAGCGGGGGTTTACAATGAGCAGTTCTTC.

The chain joins TRBV2 to TRBJ2-3; D is ambiguous. The V gene's germline CDR1 is SNHLY and CDR2 FYNNEI. The CDR3 extends over 14 amino acids. Trimming shortened V by 4 bases and J by 4 bases, and 12 bases separated the two germline ends. The CDR3 loop is CASSVRQESDTQYF. Here the CDR3 DNA reads TGTGCCAGCAGTGTGCGGCAAGAGTCAGATACGCAGTATTTT.

The chain uses TRBV28 and TRBJ2-1; unclear D gene. In germline, CDR1 is MDHEN, CDR2 SYDVKM. The CDR3 sequence is 17 residues long. V was cut by 1 base and J by 0 bases, with 13 bases left in between. The CDR3 protein is CASSLFQSRSSYNEQFF. CDR3 bases: TGTGCCAGCAGTTTATTCCAGTCCCGGAGCTCCTACAATGAGCAGTTCTTC.

This clonotype was seen many times. The chain joins TRBV7-2 to TRBJ2-7, with TRBD1 matching over 9 bases. The CDR3 consists of 14 residues. CDR1 and CDR2 from the germline V gene are SGHTA and FQGNSA. Germline trimming cut 3 bases from V and 3 bases from J; bases unmatched to any gene: 3. CDR3 sequence: CASSFGTGNYEQYF. The CDR3 bases are TGTGCCAGCAGCTTTGGGACAGGGAACTACGAGCAGTACTTC.

The chain recombines TRBV2 with TRBJ2-3; 12 bases map to TRBD2. V lost 10 bases and J lost 7; bases outside the gene matches: 18. This CDR3 spans 17 amino acids. Germline assignment: CDR1 SNHLY and CDR2 FYNNEI. Here the CDR3 reads CAITSGGFPDLLYTQYF. In DNA form, the CDR3 reads TGTGCCATTACTAGCGGGGGGTTTCCCGACCTTCTTTATACGCAGTATTTT.

This chain uses TRBV14 with TRBJ2-2; D is perhaps TRBD1 (6 bases). CDR1 and CDR2 from the germline V gene are SGHDN and FVKESK. The V gene lost 3 bases and the J gene lost 0 bases, with 8 bases spanning the gap. This CDR3 spans 15 amino acids. The CDR3 DNA follows: TGTGCCAGCAGCCATAGGGGGACGAACACCGGGGAGCTGTTTTTT. Translation: CASSHRGTNTGELFF. The full variable domain, rest sourced from reference TRBV14 and TRBJ2-2, is EAGVTQFPSHSVIEKGQTVTLRCDPISGHDNLYWYRRVMGKEIKFLLHFVKESKQDESGMPNNRFLAERTGGTYSTLKVQPAELEDSGVYFCASSHRGTNTGELFFGEGSRLTVL.

The chain links TRBV15 to TRBJ2-7, with 8 positions matching TRBD2. This CDR3 region has 15 residues. V shed 4 bases and J 2 bases; nucleotides not matched to a gene: 7. The germline V gene encodes CDR1 LNHNV and CDR2 YYDKDF (reference sequence). The CDR3 loop is CATSILAGHTYEQYF. The CDR3, as DNA: TGTGCCACCAGCATTTTAGCGGGGCATACCTACGAGCAGTACTTC.

The chain couples TRBV7-9 to TRBJ2-1, with D tentatively TRBD1 (6 bases). The CDR3 is 15 residues long. Germline loops: CDR1 SEHNR, CDR2 FQNEAQ (reference sequence). Deletions cut 3 bases from V and 6 bases from J, with 15 bases between. CDR3: CASSFLGADGNEQFF. CDR3 nucleotides: TGTGCCAGCAGCTTTTTGGGGGCCGATGGCAATGAGCAGTTCTTC.